This T cell receptor beta chain was captured by sequencing in a study of T cells in Graves' hyperthyroidism and ophthalmopathy. RNA transcripts served as the template for amplifying TCR beta CDR3 regions. Researchers ran a first-round RT-PCR on the TCR CDR3 using the HTBI primer set. MiXCR was run by TCRdb on the multiplex PCR reads, yielding one entry per CDR3 protein. The sample consists of a few hundred thousand distinct CDR3 sequences, 25% of them appearing once. The CDR3 length is 15 residues. V was cut by 5 bases and J by 0 bases, with 11 bases left in between. CDR1 is SGHVS, CDR2 FQNEAQ, per germline.

The sequenced sample was blood. V is TRBV7-8 and J is TRBJ1-5; tentative D call: TRBD1 (6 bases). The source of this sequence is a man aged 45-65 years with Graves' hyperthyroidism. This CDR3 is CASSRGQHSNQPQHF. The CDR3, as DNA: TGTGCCAGCAGCCGGGGACAACATAGCAATCAGCCCCAGCATTTT.